Included here is one T cell receptor beta chain sequence, with context. The sample belongs to a study of T cell changes during pregnancy in multiple sclerosis. The repertoire was sequenced with immunoSEQ multiplex PCR; TCRdb's copy has only in-frame clones and lacks some. The table includes just under 85,000 clones, roughly nine tenths detected once. Trimming took 2 bases from V and 4 from J; bases not matched to a gene: 8. The CDR3 extends over 16 amino acids. Germline lookup yields CDR1 MNHEY and CDR2 SVGAGI. Sequencing was performed on peripheral blood, taken in the first trimester of pregnancy. V gene TRBV6-5 combines with J gene TRBJ2-7, with TRBD1 matching over 10 bases. The TCR sequence derives from a female donor with multiple sclerosis, enrolled in a pregnancy study. This CDR3 reads CASSYPLGTGAYEQYF. In DNA, the CDR3 is TGTGCCAGCAGTTACCCCTTAGGGACAGGGGCTTACGAGCAGTACTTC.